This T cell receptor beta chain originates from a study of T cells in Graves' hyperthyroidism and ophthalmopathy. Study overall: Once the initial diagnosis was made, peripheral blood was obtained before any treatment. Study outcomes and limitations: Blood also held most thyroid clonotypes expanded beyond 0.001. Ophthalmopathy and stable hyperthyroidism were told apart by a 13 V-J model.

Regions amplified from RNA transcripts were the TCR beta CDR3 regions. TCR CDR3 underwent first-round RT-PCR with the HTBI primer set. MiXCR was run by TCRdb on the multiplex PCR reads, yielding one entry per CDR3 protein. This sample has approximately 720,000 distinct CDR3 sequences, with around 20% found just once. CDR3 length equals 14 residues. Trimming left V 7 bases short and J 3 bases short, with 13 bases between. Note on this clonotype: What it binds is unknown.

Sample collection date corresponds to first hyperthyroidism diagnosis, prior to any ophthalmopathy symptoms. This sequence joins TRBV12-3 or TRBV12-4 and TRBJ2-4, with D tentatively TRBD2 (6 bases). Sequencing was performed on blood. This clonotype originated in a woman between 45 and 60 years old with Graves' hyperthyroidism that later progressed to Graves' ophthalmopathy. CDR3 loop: CASTTGRNKNIQYF. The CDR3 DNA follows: TGTGCCAGCACCACCGGGAGAAACAAAAACATTCAGTACTTC.